These 15 T cell receptor beta chains were all obtained from the same sample, sequenced in a study of control samples from healthy donors and cancer patients. Sequencing was performed with immunoSEQ multiplex PCR; in TCRdb, only in-frame clones are kept and a portion is missing. The sample lists around 51,000 clones, 88% occurring once. The sequenced sample consisted of PBMCs. The receptor set was obtained from a man between 50 and 59 years old with head and neck cancer.

The chain recombines TRBV19 with TRBJ2-1; TRBD2 matches at 8 bases. The J segment lost 2 bases and the V segment lost 4 bases, leaving 1 base of the junction unmatched. Germline V gene sequence: CDR1 LNHDA, CDR2 SQIVND (reference sequence). The CDR3 loop spans 14 amino acids. The CDR3 region has the DNA TGTGCCAGTAGTACGCGGGGGGCCTACAATGAGCAGTTCTTC. As protein: CASSTRGAYNEQFF.

The CDR3 loop is CASSGLGGGDTQYF. CDR3 coding DNA: TGTGCCAGCAGCGGGCTGGGGGGGGGCGATACGCAGTATTTT. The rearrangement links TRBV7-2 to TRBJ2-3, with a possible D match to TRBD2 (7 bases). CDR3 length: 14 residues. Germline assignment: CDR1 SGHTA and CDR2 FQGNSA. V lost 5 bases, J lost 6 bases, and 15 bases lay in between.

The J gene is TRBJ2-2, the V gene TRBV4-1; 10 bases agree with TRBD2. CDR1 is MGHRA and CDR2 is YSYEKL in the germline V gene. CDR3 length: 17 amino acids. V dropped 0 bases and J dropped 6; count of bases not matched to a gene: 7. Written as DNA, the CDR3 is TGCGCCAGCAGCCAAGATTTGAGCGGGAGGGCCCCCGGGGAGCTGTTTTTT. Protein sequence: CASSQDLSGRAPGELFF.

The J gene is TRBJ1-5, the V gene TRBV7-2; 11 bases are shared with TRBD1. Germline values: CDR1 SGHTA, CDR2 FQGNSA. J lost 5 bases, V lost 5 bases, and 5 bases had no gene match. The length of the CDR3 is 15 residues. CDR3 sequence (DNA): TGTGCCAGCAGCGCGAGGACAGGGGGCTATCAGCCCCAGCATTTT. It codes for CASSARTGGYQPQHF.

V and J are TRBV30 and TRBJ1-2; the D gene is possibly TRBD1 (5 bases). The CDR3 runs 12 residues. The V end was cut by 4 bases, the J end by 4 bases, with 10 bases between. From germline, CDR1 is GTSNPN and CDR2 SVGIG (reference sequence). In nucleotides, the CDR3 is TGTGCCTGGATTCGGGGCCTCTATGGCTACACCTTC. Amino acid sequence: CAWIRGLYGYTF.

This clone was observed a single time. J is TRBJ1-5 and V is TRBV18; TRBD1 might be the D (5 bases). CDR3 length equals 13 residues. Germline V gene lookup returns CDR1 KGHSH and CDR2 LQKENI. The V end was cut by 6 bases, the J end by 2 bases, with 8 bases between. In nucleotides, the CDR3 is TGTGCCAGCTCCGGGACTGGCAATCAGCCCCAGCATTTT. This sequence encodes CASSGTGNQPQHF.

V usage is TRBV9 and J usage is TRBJ1-1; no clear D gene. The V gene's germline CDR1 is SGDLS and CDR2 YYNGEE. This CDR3 is 13 amino acids long. Trimming stripped 3 bases from V and 5 bases from J, with 11 bases between. CDR3 DNA: TGTGCCAGCAGCGCAGTCCCAGGAACTGAAGCTTTCTTT. Its protein is CASSAVPGTEAFF.

Within the sample, this clone is medium-sized. The chain links TRBV19 to TRBJ2-3, with 7 bases aligning to TRBD1. V lost 2 bases, J lost 2 bases, and 4 bases stayed unmatched. Germline loops: CDR1 LNHDA, CDR2 SQIVND (reference sequence). The CDR3 extends over 15 amino acids. The CDR3 protein is CASSILGTDTDTQYF. The CDR3 DNA reads TGTGCCAGTAGTATATTGGGGACAGACACAGATACGCAGTATTTT.

The chain has TRBV5-1 and TRBJ2-7, with no clear D. V gave up 1 base and J gave up 4 bases, with 12 bases separating them. CDR3 size: 14 residues. Germline V lookup: CDR1 SGHRS, CDR2 YFSETQ. CDR3 coding DNA: TGCGCCAGCAGCTTGTACCTTACTGGGTACGAGCAGTACTTC. This translates into CASSLYLTGYEQYF.

The V call is TRBV7-6, the J call TRBJ2-2, with TRBD1 identical over 9 bases. The CDR3 covers 15 residues. Germline V CDR1 and CDR2: SGHVS, FNYEAQ. The V gene end was trimmed by 5 bases and the J gene end by 3 bases; junction bases not matched to a gene: 4. Written as DNA, the CDR3 is TGTGCCAGCAGCCCAGGGACAGGGTACACCGGGGAGCTGTTTTTT. Translated: CASSPGTGYTGELFF. Full variable domain (missing parts from reference TRBV7-6 and TRBJ2-2): GAGVSQSPRYKVTKRGQDVALRCDPISGHVSLYWYRQALGQGPEFLTYFNYEAQQDKSGLPNDRFSAERPEGSISTLTIQRTEQRDSAMYRCASSPGTGYTGELFFGEGSRLTVL.

V usage is TRBV10-3 and J usage is TRBJ2-2; possibly TRBD1 for D (5 bases). Germline CDR1 reads ENHRY; CDR2 reads SYGVKD. The CDR3 is made up of 15 amino acids. Trimming shortened V by 0 bases and J by 4 bases, and 9 bases separated the two germline ends. The CDR3 coding sequence is TGTGCCATCAGTGAGTCGGGGCGCGGCACCGGGGAGCTGTTTTTT. It is translated as CAISESGRGTGELFF.

This CDR3 reads CASRLRGGTYEQYF. CDR3 DNA: TGTGCCAGCAGGCTTAGGGGGGGAACCTACGAGCAGTACTTC. The chain carries TRBV28 and TRBJ2-7, with TRBD2 as a possible D gene (7 bases). Per germline, CDR1 MDHEN and CDR2 SYDVKM. Between the trimmed V and J ends, which lost 6 bases and 2 bases, there was a span of 14 bases. The CDR3 loop spans 14 amino acids.

V usage is TRBV19 and J usage is TRBJ1-2; D gene ambiguous. This CDR3 is built from 14 residues. The V end was cut by 3 bases, the J end by 8 bases, with 16 bases between. Germline CDR1 reads LNHDA; CDR2 reads SQIVND (reference sequence). The CDR3 DNA reads as TGTGCCAGTAGTATCCGGTCCAGAGTTTACGGCTACACCTTC. It yields the protein CASSIRSRVYGYTF.

The chain has TRBV13 and TRBJ2-1; possible D gene TRBD2, 7 bases. The germline gives CDR1 PRHDT, CDR2 FYEKMQ (reference sequence). The CDR3 sequence is 15 residues long. The germline V and J ends were trimmed by 5 bases and 6 bases, with 17 bases remaining between them. The CDR3 sequence: CASSGVIRGANEQFF. CDR3 coding DNA: TGTGCCAGCAGCGGGGTAATTCGGGGGGCCAATGAGCAGTTCTTC. The full variable domain, completed using reference TRBV13 and TRBJ2-1, is AAGVIQSPRHLIKEKRETATLKCYPIPRHDTVYWYQQGPGQDPQFLISFYEKMQSDKGSIPDRFSAQQFSDYHSELNMSSLELGDSALYFCASSGVIRGANEQFFGPGTRLTVL.

This chain joins TRBV19 and TRBJ1-4; TRBD1 matches at 9 bases. The germline V gene has CDR1 LNHDA and CDR2 SQIVND (reference sequence). The CDR3 consists of 18 residues. The ends lost 5 bases at V and 0 bases at J; junction bases unmatched: 10. CDR3 residues: CASSVTGGWEATNEKLFF. The CDR3 DNA sequence: TGTGCCAGTAGTGTCACAGGGGGCTGGGAAGCAACTAATGAAAAACTGTTTTTT.